This T cell receptor beta chain was documented in a study of response to subunit inactivated influenza vaccine. Notes on the study in general: The authors offered the suggestion that each seasonal influenza vaccination recruits few new T cells.

TCRdb called the RT-PCR reads again in MiXCR, with one record for every CDR3 protein. The table includes about 780,000 distinct CDR3 sequences, less than 20% detected once. Per the germline V gene, CDR1 is SQVTM and CDR2 is ANQGSEA. The CDR3 length equals 14 residues, ends included. Concerning this clonotype itself: Antigen: not known. The CDR3 does not close with the conserved phenylalanine or tryptophan, likely indicating a read error. It is unclear where the CDR3 begins or ends on the DNA, so no DNA is shown, and the CDR3 is as TCRdb lists it.

The sequence came from a middle-aged man who received an inactivated influenza vaccine. The chain uses TRBV29-1 and TRBJ1-2; TRBD1 was called by the table and not checked on the DNA. Sample: PBMCs from blood, taken 4 to 6 days after vaccination. CDR3 region: CSVEYLGTGGATVI.